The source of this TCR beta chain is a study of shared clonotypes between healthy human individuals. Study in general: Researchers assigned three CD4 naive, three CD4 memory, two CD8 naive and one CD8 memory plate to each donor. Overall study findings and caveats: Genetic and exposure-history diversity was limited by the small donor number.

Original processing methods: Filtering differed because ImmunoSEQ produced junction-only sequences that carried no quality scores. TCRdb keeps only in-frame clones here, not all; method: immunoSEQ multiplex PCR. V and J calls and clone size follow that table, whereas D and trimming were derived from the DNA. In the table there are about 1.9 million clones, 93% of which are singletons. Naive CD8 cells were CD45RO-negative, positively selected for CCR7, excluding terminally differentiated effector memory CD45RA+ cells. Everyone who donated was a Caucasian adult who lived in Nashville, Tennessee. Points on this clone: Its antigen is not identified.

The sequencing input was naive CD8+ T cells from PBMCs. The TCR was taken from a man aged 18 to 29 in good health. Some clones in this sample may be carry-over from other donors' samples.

The CDR3 nucleotides are TGCGCCAGCAGCTCCCCCGGGACAGAATACGAGCAGTACTTC. Its protein is CASSSPGTEYEQYF. The V call is TRBV5-1, the J call TRBJ2-7; TRBD1 aligns across 7 bases. Germline V gene lookup returns CDR1 SGHRS and CDR2 YFSETQ. V gave up 3 bases and J gave up 4 bases; unmatched junction bases: 7. CDR3 length: 14 residues.